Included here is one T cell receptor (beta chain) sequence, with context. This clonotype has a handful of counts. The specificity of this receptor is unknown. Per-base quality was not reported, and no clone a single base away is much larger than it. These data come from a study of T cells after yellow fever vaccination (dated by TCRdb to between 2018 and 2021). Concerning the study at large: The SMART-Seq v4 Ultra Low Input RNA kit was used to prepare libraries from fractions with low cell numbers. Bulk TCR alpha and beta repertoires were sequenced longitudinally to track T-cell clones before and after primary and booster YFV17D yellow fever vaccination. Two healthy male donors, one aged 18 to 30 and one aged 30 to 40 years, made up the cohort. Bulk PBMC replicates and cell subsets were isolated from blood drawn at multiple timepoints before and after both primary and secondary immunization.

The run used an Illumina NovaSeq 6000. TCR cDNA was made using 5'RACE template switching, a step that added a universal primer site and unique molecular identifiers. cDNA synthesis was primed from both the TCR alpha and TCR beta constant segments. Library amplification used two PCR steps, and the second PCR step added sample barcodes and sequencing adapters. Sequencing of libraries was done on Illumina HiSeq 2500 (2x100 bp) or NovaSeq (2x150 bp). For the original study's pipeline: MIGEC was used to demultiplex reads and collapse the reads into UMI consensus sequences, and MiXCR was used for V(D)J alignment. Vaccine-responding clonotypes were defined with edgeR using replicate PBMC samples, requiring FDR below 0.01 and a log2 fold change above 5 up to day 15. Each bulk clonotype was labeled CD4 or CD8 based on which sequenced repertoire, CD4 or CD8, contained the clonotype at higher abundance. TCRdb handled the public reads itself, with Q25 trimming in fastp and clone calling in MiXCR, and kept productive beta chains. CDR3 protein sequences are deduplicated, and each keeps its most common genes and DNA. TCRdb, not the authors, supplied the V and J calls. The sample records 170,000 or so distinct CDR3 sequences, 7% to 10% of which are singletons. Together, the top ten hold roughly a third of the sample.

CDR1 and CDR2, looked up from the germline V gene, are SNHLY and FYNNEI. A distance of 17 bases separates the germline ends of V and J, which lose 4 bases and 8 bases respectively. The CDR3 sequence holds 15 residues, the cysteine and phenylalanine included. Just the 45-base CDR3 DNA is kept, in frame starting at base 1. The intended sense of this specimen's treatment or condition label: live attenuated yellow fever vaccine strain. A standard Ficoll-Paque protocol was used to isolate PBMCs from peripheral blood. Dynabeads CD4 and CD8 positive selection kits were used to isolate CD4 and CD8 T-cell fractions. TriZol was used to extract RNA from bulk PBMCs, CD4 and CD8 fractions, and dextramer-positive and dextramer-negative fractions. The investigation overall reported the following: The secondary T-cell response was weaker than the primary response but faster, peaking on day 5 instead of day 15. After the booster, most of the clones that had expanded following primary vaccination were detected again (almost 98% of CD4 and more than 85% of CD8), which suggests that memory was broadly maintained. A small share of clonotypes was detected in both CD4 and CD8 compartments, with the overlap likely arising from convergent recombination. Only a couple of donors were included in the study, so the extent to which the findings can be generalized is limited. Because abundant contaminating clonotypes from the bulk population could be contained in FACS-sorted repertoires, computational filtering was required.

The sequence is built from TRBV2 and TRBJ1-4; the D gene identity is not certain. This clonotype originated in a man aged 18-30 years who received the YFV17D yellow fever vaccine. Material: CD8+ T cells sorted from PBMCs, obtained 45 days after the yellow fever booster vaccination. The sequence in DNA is TGTGCCAGCAGTGCGAAGGCCAGGCTCAGGGAAAAACTGTTTTTT. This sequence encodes CASSAKARLREKLFF.